Listed here are 13 T cell receptor beta chains from one sample, sequenced in a study of cytomegalovirus exposure and HLA in healthy donors. The primer mix had 60 Vbeta and 13 Jbeta primers. Repertoires were generated with immunoSEQ multiplex PCR, while TCRdb's copy carries only in-frame clones and drops some. The repertoire holds about 98,000 clones, with 80% to 85% as singletons. Specimen: PBMCs. Source of these receptors: a man in his forties in good health and CMV-seronegative.

The chain's CDR3 is CASSFGGGAYEQYF. The CDR3 DNA is TGTGCCAGCAGCTTCGGCGGGGGGGCCTACGAGCAGTACTTC. The rearrangement joins TRBV7-9 to TRBJ2-7, with 9 positions matching TRBD2. Germline V lookup: CDR1 SEHNR, CDR2 FQNEAQ (reference sequence). The CDR3 extends over 14 amino acids. The V segment lost 3 bases and the J segment 2 bases; nucleotides outside the gene matches: 2.

The chain employs TRBV5-4 and TRBJ1-2; possible D gene TRBD1, 5 bases. The V and J ends lost 4 bases and 4 bases respectively, with 14 bases between them. The CDR3 extends over 14 amino acids. The germline CDR1 and CDR2 sequences are SGHNT and YYREEE (reference sequence). This CDR3 is CASSQDGGTYGYTF. CDR3 nucleotides: TGTGCCAGCAGCCAGGACGGGGGAACCTATGGCTACACCTTC.

The genes are TRBV20-1 and TRBJ1-4; D unresolved. This CDR3 is built from 11 residues. Germline-derived CDR1 and CDR2 are DFQATT and SNEGSKA (reference sequence). Trimming took 5 bases from V and 6 from J, leaving 7 bases between them. This CDR3 is CSAARDEKLFF. The CDR3 coding sequence is TGCAGTGCTGCGAGGGATGAAAAACTGTTTTTT.

The genes are TRBV6-6 and TRBJ2-7; 8 positions match TRBD1. V lost 7 bases and J lost 6; bases outside the gene matches: 11. This CDR3 is built from 14 residues. Per the germline V gene, CDR1 is MNHNY and CDR2 is SVGAGI (reference sequence). The CDR3 DNA reads TGTGCCAGCACCGGGACAGGCCAAGGGTTCGAGCAGTACTTC. Protein sequence: CASTGTGQGFEQYF.

This sequence joins TRBV30 and TRBJ1-6, with unresolved D. The CDR3 consists of 14 residues. The germline CDR1 and CDR2 sequences are GTSNPN and SVGIG (reference sequence). Trimming left V 2 bases short and J 4 bases short, with 9 bases between. The CDR3 sequence is CAWSSSGYNSPLHF. The CDR3, as DNA: TGTGCCTGGAGTTCCTCGGGTTATAATTCACCCCTCCACTTT.

The CDR3 coding sequence is TGTGCCAGCAGCTCGGACAGGGGAGACACTGAAGCTTTCTTT. This codes for CASSSDRGDTEAFF. The chain is built from TRBV11-1 and TRBJ1-1, with 9 bases matching TRBD1. Looked up from germline, CDR1 is SGHAT and CDR2 is FQDESV (reference sequence). Losses at the gene ends were 4 bases for V and 3 bases for J; bases not matched to a gene: 3. The CDR3 loop spans 14 amino acids. The entire variable domain, with the rest obtained from reference TRBV11-1 and TRBJ1-1, is as follows: EAEVAQSPRYKITEKSQAVAFWCDPISGHATLYWYRQILGQGPELLVQFQDESVVDDSQLPKDRFSAERLKGVDSTLKIQPAELGDSAMYLCASSSDRGDTEAFFGQGTRLTVV.

The rearrangement links TRBV29-1 to TRBJ2-2, with TRBD1 identical over 9 bases. The ends lost 7 bases at V and 5 bases at J; junction bases unmatched: 8. CDR1 and CDR2 from the germline V gene are SQVTM and ANQGSEA. The CDR3 is 14 amino acids. The CDR3 DNA sequence: TGCAGCGGGGGGGGGACAGGGAGGACCGGGGAGCTGTTTTTT. It encodes CSGGGTGRTGELFF.

This chain uses TRBV20-1 with TRBJ1-3; D is unclear. Germline-derived CDR1 and CDR2 are DFQATT and SNEGSKA (reference sequence). The CDR3 covers 11 residues. V gave up 5 bases and J gave up 4 bases, with 6 bases separating them. DNA of the CDR3: TGCAGTGCTGAACAGGGAAACACCATATATTTT. Encoded protein: CSAEQGNTIYF.

The gene calls are TRBV13 and TRBJ1-2; 8 bases map to TRBD1. After removal of 5 bases from V and 6 bases from J, the junction contained 14 bases not matched to a gene. This CDR3 region has 16 residues. Germline CDR1 reads PRHDT; CDR2 reads FYEKMQ (reference sequence). The CDR3 DNA sequence: TGTGCCAGCAGCCAAATGGACAGGGAGCTTAGGCATGGCTACACCTTC. Translated: CASSQMDRELRHGYTF.

This clone appeared a single time. This sequence joins TRBV7-2 and TRBJ2-1, with TRBD2 matching 10 bases. Unmatched junction bases numbered 1, after V lost 1 base and J lost 4 bases. Germline V CDR1 and CDR2: SGHTA, FQGNSA. The CDR3 runs to 15 residues. The CDR3 reads CASSLGLAGYNEQFF. CDR3 in DNA: TGTGCCAGCAGCTTAGGACTAGCGGGTTACAATGAGCAGTTCTTC. Combining the CDR3 with reference TRBV7-2 and TRBJ2-1 gives the whole variable domain GAGVSQSPSNKVTEKGKDVELRCDPISGHTALYWYRQSLGQGLEFLIYFQGNSAPDKSGLPSDRFSAERTGGSVSTLTIQRTQQEDSAVYLCASSLGLAGYNEQFFGPGTRLTVL.

The gene calls are TRBV5-5 and TRBJ2-5, with TRBD1 matching 10 bases. The CDR3 runs 15 residues. Unmatched junction bases numbered 10, after V lost 4 bases and J lost 7 bases. Germline CDR1 SGHKS, CDR2 YYEKEE (reference sequence). The CDR3 loop is CASSGGQGSGATQYF. Here the CDR3 DNA reads TGTGCCAGCAGCGGGGGACAGGGGAGTGGTGCGACCCAGTACTTC.

This clone appeared a few times. The chain recombines TRBV5-1 with TRBJ2-2; the D is unclear. Germline V lookup: CDR1 SGHRS, CDR2 YFSETQ. The CDR3 is 14 amino acids. Trimming pared 8 bases from V and 0 bases from J, leaving 11 bases between. CDR3 protein: CASSKEPNTGELFF. In nucleotides, the CDR3 is TGCGCCAGTTCTAAGGAGCCGAACACCGGGGAGCTGTTTTTT.

The chain is built from TRBV10-1 and TRBJ2-1, with a tentative D call TRBD1 (5 bases). The CDR3 loop spans 18 amino acids. Germline CDR1 is WNHNN and CDR2 is SYGVQD (reference sequence). Trimming pared 9 bases from V and 4 bases from J, leaving 28 bases between. The CDR3 sequence is CARRLKDIYYVVYNEQFF. The CDR3 DNA reads TGCGCCAGGAGACTTAAGGACATTTACTATGTGGTTTACAATGAGCAGTTCTTC.